This TCR beta chain was identified during a study of shared clonotypes between healthy human individuals. As to this clone: The same CDR3 is also encoded by other DNA sequences in this sample.

The V and J ends lost 5 bases and 5 bases respectively, with 8 bases between them. Germline V gene data show CDR1 as SGHTA and CDR2 as FQGNSA. The length of the CDR3 is 12 residues. CD4+ cell separation produced CD45RA+ naive and CD45RA-negative memory subsets. The table came from immunoSEQ multiplex PCR; TCRdb's copy has only in-frame clones and leaves some out. The profile shows millions of clones, around nine tenths of them singletons. This clonotype was obtained from a man younger than 30 in good health. The sample taken for sequencing was naive CD4+ T cells sorted from blood. Subset denoted: CD45RA+ positively selected. J is TRBJ2-3 and V is TRBV7-2, with D unresolved. DNA of the CDR3: TGTGCCAGCAGCCCCCTCAGAGATACGCAGTATTTT. Its protein is CASSPLRDTQYF. Combining the CDR3 with reference TRBV7-2 and TRBJ2-3 gives the whole variable domain GAGVSQSPSNKVTEKGKDVELRCDPISGHTALYWYRQSLGQGLEFLIYFQGNSAPDKSGLPSDRFSAERTGGSVSTLTIQRTQQEDSAVYLCASSPLRDTQYFGPGTRLTVL.